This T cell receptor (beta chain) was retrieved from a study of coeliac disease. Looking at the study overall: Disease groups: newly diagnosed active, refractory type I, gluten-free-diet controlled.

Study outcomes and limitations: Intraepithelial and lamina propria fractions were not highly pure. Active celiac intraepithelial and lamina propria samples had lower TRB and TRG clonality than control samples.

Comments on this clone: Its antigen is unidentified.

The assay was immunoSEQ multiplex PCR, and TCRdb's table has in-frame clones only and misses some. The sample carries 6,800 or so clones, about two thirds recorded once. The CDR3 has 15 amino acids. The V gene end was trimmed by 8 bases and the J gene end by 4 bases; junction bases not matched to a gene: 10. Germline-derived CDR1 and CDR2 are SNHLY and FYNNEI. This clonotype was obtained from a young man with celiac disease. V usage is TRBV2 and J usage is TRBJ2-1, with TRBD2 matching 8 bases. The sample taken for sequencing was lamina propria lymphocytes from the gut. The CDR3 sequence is CASCLNGRAYNEQFF. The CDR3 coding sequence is TGTGCCAGCTGCCTAAACGGGAGGGCATACAATGAGCAGTTCTTC.